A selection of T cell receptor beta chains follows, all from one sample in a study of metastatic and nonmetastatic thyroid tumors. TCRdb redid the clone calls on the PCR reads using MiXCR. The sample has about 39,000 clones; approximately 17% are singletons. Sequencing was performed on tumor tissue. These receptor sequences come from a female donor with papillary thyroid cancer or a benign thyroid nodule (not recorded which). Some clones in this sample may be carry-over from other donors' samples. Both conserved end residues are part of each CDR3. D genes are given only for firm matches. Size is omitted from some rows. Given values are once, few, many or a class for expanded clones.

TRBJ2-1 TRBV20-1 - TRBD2 CSTRGLAGHGEQFF TGCAGTACTAGAGGACTAGCGGGGCATGGAGAGCAGTTCTTC
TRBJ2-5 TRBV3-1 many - CASSQDTAGAEETQYF TGTGCCAGCAGCCAAGATACAGCGGGTGCGGAAGAGACCCAGTACTTC
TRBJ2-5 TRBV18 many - CASSAGETQYF TGTGCCAGCTCAGCCGGAGAGACCCAGTACTTC
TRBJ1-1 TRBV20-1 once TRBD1 CCSRDPTDRDTEAFF TGCTGTTCTAGAGACCCCACGGACAGGGACACTGAAGCTTTCTTT
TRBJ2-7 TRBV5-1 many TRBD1 CASTIGGGTYEQYF TGCGCCAGCACAATAGGGGGCGGAACCTACGAGCAGTACTTC
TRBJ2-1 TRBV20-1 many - CSARNPGEGYNEQFF TGCAGTGCTAGAAATCCGGGAGAAGGCTACAATGAGCAGTTCTTC
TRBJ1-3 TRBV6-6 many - CASSFLLAGGITGNTIYF TGTGCCAGCAGTTTCCTACTAGCCGGGGGGATTACTGGAAACACCATATATTTT
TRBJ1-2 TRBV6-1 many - CASSESTKHYGYTF TGTGCCAGCAGTGAATCAACGAAACACTATGGCTACACCTTC
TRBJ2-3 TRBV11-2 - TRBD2 CASSYGAGGTDTQYF TGTGCCAGCAGCTATGGGGCGGGAGGTACAGATACGCAGTATTTT
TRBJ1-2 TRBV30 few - CAWSGAGGYTF TGTGCCTGGAGTGGGGCAGGTGGCTACACCTTC
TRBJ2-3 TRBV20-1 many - CSARDSGLTLIDTQYF TGCAGTGCTAGAGACTCGGGACTGACTTTGATAGATACGCAGTATTTT
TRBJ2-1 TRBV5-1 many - CASSLAGEASYNEQFF TGCGCCAGCAGCTTGGCCGGGGAAGCCTCCTACAATGAGCAGTTCTTC
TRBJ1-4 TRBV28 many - CASSFRGTGGYNEKLFF TGTGCCAGCAGTTTTCGGGGTACAGGAGGTTATAATGAAAAACTGTTTTTT
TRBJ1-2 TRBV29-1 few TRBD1 CSVEDLRGQGAGGYTF TGCAGCGTTGAAGATCTTCGGGGACAGGGGGCAGGTGGCTACACCTTC
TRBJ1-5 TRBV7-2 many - CASSLQGGNQPQHF TGTGCCAGCAGCTTACAGGGAGGCAATCAGCCCCAGCATTTT
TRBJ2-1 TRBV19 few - CASSKGNRAYNEQFF TGTGCCAGTAGTAAGGGGAACAGGGCTTACAATGAGCAGTTCTTC
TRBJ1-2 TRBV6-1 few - CASSLYWTTGSGYGYTF TGTGCCAGCAGTTTATACTGGACAACGGGATCGGGATATGGCTACACCTTC
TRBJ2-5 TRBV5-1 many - CASSLEPGFYQETQYF TGCGCCAGCAGCTTGGAGCCAGGGTTTTACCAAGAGACCCAGTACTTC
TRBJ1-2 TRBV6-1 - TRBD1 CASRPGTGLYGYTF TGTGCCAGCAGGCCTGGGACAGGGCTCTATGGCTACACCTTC
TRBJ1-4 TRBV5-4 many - CASSFGQPGRNEKLFF TGTGCCAGCAGCTTTGGTCAACCGGGACGGAATGAAAAACTGTTTTTT
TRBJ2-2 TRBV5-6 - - CASSQSNTGELFF TGTGCCAGCAGCCAGTCGAACACCGGGGAGCTGTTTTTT
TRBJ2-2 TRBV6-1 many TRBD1 CAGTGTGSVMGGELFF TGTGCCGGCACCGGGACAGGGTCGGTGATGGGCGGGGAGCTGTTTTTT
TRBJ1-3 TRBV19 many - CASSIVRTADSGNTIYF TGTGCCAGTAGTATAGTAAGGACCGCCGACTCTGGAAACACCATATATTTT
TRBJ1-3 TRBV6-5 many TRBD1 CASSYSGTGRGNTIYF TGTGCCAGCAGTTACTCCGGGACAGGGAGGGGAAACACCATATATTTT
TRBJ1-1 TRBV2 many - CASTRQAMNTEAFF TGTGCCAGCACCCGACAGGCCATGAACACTGAAGCTTTCTTT
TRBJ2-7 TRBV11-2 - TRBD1 CASSYRDRDLPQYF TGTGCCAGCAGCTACCGGGACAGGGATTTGCCTCAGTACTTC
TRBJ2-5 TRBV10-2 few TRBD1 CSSSPGGKETQYF TGCTCCAGCAGCCCAGGGGGCAAAGAGACCCAGTACTTC
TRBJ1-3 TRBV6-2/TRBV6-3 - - CASSYSRDSGNTIYF TGTGCCAGCAGTTACTCCCGGGACTCTGGAAACACCATATATTTT
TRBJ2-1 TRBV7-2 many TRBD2 CASSLVGLAGGSYNEQFF TGTGCCAGCAGCTTAGTGGGACTAGCGGGGGGCTCCTACAATGAGCAGTTCTTC
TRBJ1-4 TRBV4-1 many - CASSQTPFATNEKLFF TGCGCCAGCAGCCAAACACCTTTTGCAACTAATGAAAAACTGTTTTTT
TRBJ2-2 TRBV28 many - CASSSPDLANTGELFF TGTGCCAGCAGTTCGCCCGATCTTGCGAACACCGGGGAGCTGTTTTTT
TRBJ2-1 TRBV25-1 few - CASSVHYNEQFF TGTGCCAGCAGTGTTCACTACAATGAGCAGTTCTTC
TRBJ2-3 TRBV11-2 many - CASSLIGSSTDTQYF TGTGCCAGCAGCTTAATCGGGTCCTCCACAGATACGCAGTATTTT
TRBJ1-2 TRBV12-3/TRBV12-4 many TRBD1 CASSFGQGRGYTF TGTGCCAGCAGTTTCGGACAGGGCCGTGGCTACACCTTC
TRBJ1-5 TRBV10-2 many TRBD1 CASSRGQALQPQHF TGCGCCAGCAGCCGGGGACAGGCGCTTCAGCCCCAGCATTTT
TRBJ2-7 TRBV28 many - CASTSARYEQYF TGTGCCAGCACATCCGCGAGGTACGAGCAGTACTTC
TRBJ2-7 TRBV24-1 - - CATRKLPWTYYEQYF TGTGCCACCAGAAAGCTACCCTGGACCTACTACGAGCAGTACTTC
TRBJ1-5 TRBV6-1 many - CASSVSGHDLLPQHF TGTGCCAGCAGTGTCTCGGGACATGACCTATTGCCCCAGCATTTT
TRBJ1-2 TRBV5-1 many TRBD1 CASSFTGTGVDGYTF TGCGCCAGCAGCTTCACCGGGACAGGGGTTGATGGCTACACCTTC
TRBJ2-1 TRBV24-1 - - CATSDTRTNQGGNEQFF TGTGCCACCAGTGATACCCGGACAAATCAGGGTGGCAATGAGCAGTTCTTC
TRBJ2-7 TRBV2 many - CASTPGRDLYEQYF TGTGCCAGCACCCCTGGCAGGGATCTGTACGAGCAGTACTTC
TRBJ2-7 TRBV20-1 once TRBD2 CSARCAAGGTYDQYF TGCAGTGCTAGATGCGCGGCGGGAGGAACCTACGATCAGTACTTC
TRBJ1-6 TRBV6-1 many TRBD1 CASSGPDRGDSPLHF TGTGCCAGCAGTGGGCCGGACAGGGGGGATTCACCCCTCCACTTT
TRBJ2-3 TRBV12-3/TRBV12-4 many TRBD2 CASSLVGGGGTDTQYF TGTGCCAGCAGTTTAGTCGGCGGGGGGGGTACAGATACGCAGTATTTT
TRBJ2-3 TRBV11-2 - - CASSSLVGDTDTQYF TGTGCCAGCAGCTCCCTTGTGGGGGACACAGATACGCAGTATTTT
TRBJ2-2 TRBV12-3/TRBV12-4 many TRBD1 CASHPRGRGRTGELFF TGTGCCAGCCATCCCCGGGGAAGGGGGCGAACCGGGGAGCTGTTTTTT
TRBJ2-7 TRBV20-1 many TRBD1 CSARGGRGSAEQYF TGCAGTGCTAGAGGAGGCAGGGGGTCTGCCGAGCAGTACTTC
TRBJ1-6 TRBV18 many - CASSPEGGQNSPLHF TGTGCCAGCTCACCAGAGGGCGGTCAGAATTCACCCCTCCACTTT
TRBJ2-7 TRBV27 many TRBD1 CASSRTQGDYEQYF TGTGCCAGCAGTAGGACGCAGGGGGACTACGAGCAGTACTTC
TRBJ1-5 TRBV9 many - CASSVGGFGNQPQHF TGTGCCAGCAGCGTAGGGGGTTTCGGCAATCAGCCCCAGCATTTT
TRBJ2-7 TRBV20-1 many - CSARDWDSNLGTYEQYF TGCAGTGCTAGAGACTGGGACTCTAATTTGGGGACCTACGAGCAGTACTTC